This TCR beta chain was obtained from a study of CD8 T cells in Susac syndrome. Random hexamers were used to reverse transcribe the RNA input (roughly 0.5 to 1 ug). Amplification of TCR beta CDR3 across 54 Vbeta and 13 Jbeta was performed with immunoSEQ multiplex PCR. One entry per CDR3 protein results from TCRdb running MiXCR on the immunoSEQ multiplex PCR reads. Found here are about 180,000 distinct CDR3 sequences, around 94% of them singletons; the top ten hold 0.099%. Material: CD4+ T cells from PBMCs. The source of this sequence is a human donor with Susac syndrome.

The CDR3 sequence: CASRSGAETQYF. CDR3 bases: TGTGCCAGCAGATCGGGGGCCGAGACCCAGTACTTC. The chain combines TRBV28 with TRBJ2-5; D tentatively fits TRBD1 or TRBD2 (6 bases each). The germline gives CDR1 MDHEN, CDR2 SYDVKM. This CDR3 has 12 amino acids. Trimming cost V 6 bases and J 5 bases, with 10 bases left between them.